This T cell receptor (beta chain) was recorded in a study of beta chain features in type 1 diabetes. Per the germline V gene, CDR1 is SGHNT and CDR2 is YENEEA. The CDR3 spans 12 residues. The V gene lost 5 bases and the J gene lost 6 bases, with 8 bases spanning the gap. Sequencing targeted expressed TCRB transcripts, as all isolated RNA had been reverse transcribed. TCRdb's copy holds only in-frame clones and misses some; the assay was immunoSEQ multiplex PCR. The table lists around 650,000 clones, roughly an eighth of them singletons. Notes on the study in general: All four CD4+ subsets from Type 1 diabetes patients carried moderately but significantly shorter TCRB CDR3s.

This clone was picked up a small number of times. Its antigen is unknown. The V gene is TRBV11-3, the J gene TRBJ2-1; D not certain. The specimen was naive CD4+ T cells from blood. This TCR derives from a man aged 25-45 years with type 1 diabetes. CDR3 amino acids: CASSQWGNEQFF. CDR3 DNA: TGTGCCAGCAGCCAATGGGGCAATGAGCAGTTCTTC.